This T cell receptor (beta chain) came from a study of Ad26.COV2.S vaccination and SARS-CoV-2 variants (dated by TCRdb to the early 2020s). Some background on the complete study: Vaccine-arm donors came from COV1001, a multicentre, randomized, double-blind, placebo-controlled phase I-IIa trial of Ad26.COV2.S in healthy adults. Ad26.COV2.S was administered intramuscularly at a dose of 5x10^10 or 1x10^11 viral particles, either as one shot or as two shots given 56 days apart. TCRbeta repertoire sequencing served as the tool for gauging how specific and how broad the SARS-CoV-2-reactive T cell receptors were following Ad26.COV2.S vaccination. The TCR-sequenced set comprised about 30 samples: some 20 Ad26.COV2.S vaccine recipients, 5 placebo recipients and 8 SARS-CoV-2 convalescent individuals. Trial participants were randomized into five groups of five: low-dose or high-dose Ad26.COV2.S given once or twice, or placebo on both occasions. Investigators remained blinded to trial group allocation during experiments and outcome assessment.

The immunoSEQ Assay was used to sequence TCRbeta CDR3 regions. After extraction, genomic DNA underwent amplification by bias-controlled multiplex PCR, followed by high-throughput sequencing. Under the source paper's analysis protocol: To quantify the absolute abundance of every unique TCRbeta CDR3 region, sequences were collapsed and filtered. T cell fraction was estimated by normalizing TCRbeta template counts to usable DNA, with usable DNA measured through amplification of reference genes found in all nucleated cells. Repertoire TCRs were annotated as SARS-CoV-2-specific by exact matching of V gene, CDR3 amino acid sequence and J gene to a known reactive TCR set. The reference SARS-CoV-2 TCR set was derived from MIRA and filtered for enrichment in COVID-19-positive ImmuneCODE repertoires, a step that removed public or cross-reactive TCRs. Drawing on the MIRA antigens, annotated TCRs were analysed further at the level of specific ORF or position within ORF. Breadth was defined as the number of annotated unique rearrangements divided by the total number of unique productive rearrangements, and depth was defined as the summed frequency of the annotated unique rearrangements. Two-sided Wilcoxon rank-sum tests were applied when comparing TCR breadth between groups. Imported from immuneACCESS, the table was reduced by TCRdb to in-frame sequences with V and J called. These copies leave out some clones; in studies compared against another copy, an unresolved V gene accounts for under half, and the cause of the remainder is not known. V, J and clone size were drawn from that table, and D and trimming were deduced from the DNA. The sample table shows some 250,000 clones, and more than 75% are seen once. In total, the top ten clones hold around 11% of the sample.

V loses 4 bases at its end and J loses 2 bases; junction bases beyond the gene matches: 5. CDR1 is given as MDHEN and CDR2 as SYDVKM, both from the germline V gene. The CDR3 spans 15 residues, from the cysteine through the phenylalanine. The sequence is cut down to CDR3 DNA, 45 bases in frame from base 1. A word on this clone: The target of this receptor is not known. Per-base quality was not reported, and no clone a single base away is much larger than it.

The full study reports these points: Higher spike-specific TCR breadth was observed in Ad26.COV2.S recipients than in placebo recipients (P = 0.0014). Non-spike TCR breadth was comparable between vaccine and placebo recipients, consistent with the vaccine containing only spike. After vaccination, spike-specific CD8+ and CD4+ T cell responses were reported to show substantial breadth. The authors noted that total T cell responses may have been underestimated by the TCR breadth and depth analyses. The study lacked the statistical power to compare responses across vaccine doses or regimens.

Explained via the paper, the treatment or condition label denotes: over 15 received Ad26.COV2.S at low or high dose, single or two shots; about five received placebo; per-sample allocation not given. For vaccine and placebo recipients, repertoires were sequenced using samples collected on day 63 after the first injection. Between 29 July and 7 August 2020, Cohort 1b enrolled about 27 adults aged 18-55 years at one site in Boston, USA. As a vaccine, Ad26.COV2.S was a replication-incompetent adenovirus type 26 vector that expressed a prefusion-stabilized SARS-CoV-2 spike protein derived from the original Wuhan strain.

The sequenced sample was peripheral blood, obtained in a trial of Ad26.COV2.S vaccine versus placebo. The TCR comes from a person between 18 and 60 years old who received the Ad26.COV2.S COVID-19 vaccine or a placebo. The V and J genes are TRBV28 and TRBJ1-5; 7 bases in the middle match TRBD1. The CDR3 amino acid sequence is: CASSSTGIRNQPQHF. The DNA sequence reads TGTGCCAGCAGTTCGACAGGGATCCGCAATCAGCCCCAGCATTTT. Reference TRBV28 and TRBJ1-5 proteins supply the regions before and after the CDR3; the full variable domain is: DVKVTQSSRYLVKRTGEKVFLECVQDMDHENMFWYRQDPGLGLRLIYFSYDVKMKEKGDIPEGYSVSREKKERFSLILESASTNQTSMYLCASSSTGIRNQPQHFGDGTRLSIL.